A selection of T cell receptor beta chains follows, all from one sample in a study of T cell repertoires in cytomegalovirus infection. TCRdb reprocessed the reads with MiXCR, giving one entry per CDR3 protein. The data contain about 740,000 distinct CDR3 sequences, around 30% of them singletons. Which antigens these TCRs recognize remains unknown. This specimen was cultured PBMCs, taken from culture after CMV antigen stimulation. These receptors were obtained from a human donor in good health (CMV status not recorded). Some clones in this sample may be carry-over from other donors' samples. CDR3s include the opening cysteine and the closing phenylalanine or tryptophan. The D gene is left open where the match is weak. The size of a clone is reported for some rows only, either as once, few or many, or as a class for expanded clones.

d_call: TRBD1
j_call: TRBJ1-1
cdr3_length: 14
clone_size: .
v_call: TRBV5-1
cdr3_nt: TGCGCCAGCAGCTGGGACAGACTGAACACTGAAGCTTTCTTT
cdr3_aa: CASSWDRLNTEAFF

d_call: .
j_call: TRBJ2-3
cdr3_length: 16
clone_size: .
v_call: TRBV15
cdr3_nt: TGTGCCACCAGCAGAGTCCGAGGGATCCTCACAGATACGCAGTATTTT
cdr3_aa: CATSRVRGILTDTQYF

d_call: TRBD2
j_call: TRBJ2-7
cdr3_length: 15
clone_size: .
v_call: TRBV11-2
cdr3_nt: TGTGCCAGCAGCCTACACTCCTGGGGGGGCTACGAGCAGTACTTC
cdr3_aa: CASSLHSWGGYEQYF

d_call: .
j_call: TRBJ1-5
cdr3_length: 16
clone_size: .
v_call: TRBV28
cdr3_nt: TGTGCCAGCGGATTAAGGATGAGAGGAGGAGATCAGCCCCAGCATTTT
cdr3_aa: CASGLRMRGGDQPQHF

d_call: TRBD1
j_call: TRBJ2-5
cdr3_length: 13
clone_size: .
v_call: TRBV19
cdr3_nt: TGTGCCAGTAGTACCGGGACAGAAGAGACCCAGTACTTC
cdr3_aa: CASSTGTEETQYF

d_call: .
j_call: TRBJ2-7
cdr3_length: 14
clone_size: .
v_call: TRBV6-2/TRBV6-3
cdr3_nt: TGTGCCAGCAGTCCGGATAGGACCCACTACGAGCAGTACTTC
cdr3_aa: CASSPDRTHYEQYF

d_call: TRBD2
j_call: TRBJ2-2
cdr3_length: 20
clone_size: few
v_call: TRBV7-2
cdr3_nt: TGTGCCAGCAGCTTAGTCGGGACTAGCACAATACCGCGAGCGGGCGGGGAGCTGTTTTTT
cdr3_aa: CASSLVGTSTIPRAGGELFF

d_call: .
j_call: TRBJ1-1
cdr3_length: 15
clone_size: .
v_call: TRBV19
cdr3_nt: TGTGCCAGTACCCTCCGTGGGACCATGAACACTGAAGCTTTCTTT
cdr3_aa: CASTLRGTMNTEAFF

d_call: .
j_call: TRBJ2-5
cdr3_length: 15
clone_size: few
v_call: TRBV28
cdr3_nt: TGTGCCAGCAGTTGGGGGGCCCTTGGGGAAGAGACCCAGTACTTC
cdr3_aa: CASSWGALGEETQYF

d_call: .
j_call: TRBJ2-5
cdr3_length: 13
clone_size: .
v_call: TRBV19
cdr3_nt: TGTGCCAGTAGTATGTCGGGGCTCCGGGCCCAGTACTTC
cdr3_aa: CASSMSGLRAQYF

d_call: TRBD2
j_call: TRBJ2-5
cdr3_length: 16
clone_size: few
v_call: TRBV4-1
cdr3_nt: TGCGCCAGCAGCCATAGATGGGCTAGCGGGACCGAGACCCAGTACTTC
cdr3_aa: CASSHRWASGTETQYF

d_call: .
j_call: TRBJ1-1
cdr3_length: 14
clone_size: .
v_call: TRBV20-1
cdr3_nt: TGCAGTGCTAGAGCCCCAGGGGAGGGTACTGAAGCTTTCTTT
cdr3_aa: CSARAPGEGTEAFF

d_call: .
j_call: TRBJ2-7
cdr3_length: 13
clone_size: many
v_call: TRBV7-2
cdr3_nt: TGTGCCAGCAGCGTCCGGGACGGATACGAGCAGTACTTC
cdr3_aa: CASSVRDGYEQYF

d_call: TRBD2
j_call: TRBJ2-1
cdr3_length: 14
clone_size: few
v_call: TRBV6-2/TRBV6-3
cdr3_nt: TGTGCCAGCCTGAGGGACTACTCCTACAATGAGCAGTTCTTC
cdr3_aa: CASLRDYSYNEQFF

d_call: .
j_call: TRBJ2-3
cdr3_length: 15
clone_size: few
v_call: TRBV2
cdr3_nt: TGTGCCAGCAGTTATGTAGCGGTGGGGGGAGATACGCAGTATTTT
cdr3_aa: CASSYVAVGGDTQYF

d_call: .
j_call: TRBJ1-2
cdr3_length: 15
clone_size: .
v_call: TRBV2
cdr3_nt: TGTGCCAGCAGTGGACCTCCGGGTTCTTTCTATGGCTACACCTTC
cdr3_aa: CASSGPPGSFYGYTF

d_call: .
j_call: TRBJ2-3
cdr3_length: 13
clone_size: few
v_call: TRBV20-1
cdr3_nt: TGCAGTGCCGGACGCCTATTCACAGATACGCAGTATTTT
cdr3_aa: CSAGRLFTDTQYF

d_call: .
j_call: TRBJ1-2
cdr3_length: 13
clone_size: few
v_call: TRBV14
cdr3_nt: TGTGCCAGCAGCCATGATTCATTCTATGGCTACACCTTC
cdr3_aa: CASSHDSFYGYTF

d_call: .
j_call: TRBJ2-2
cdr3_length: 12
clone_size: .
v_call: TRBV29-1
cdr3_nt: TGCAGCGTTCCAAGGGGAACCGGGGAGCTGTTTTTT
cdr3_aa: CSVPRGTGELFF

d_call: .
j_call: TRBJ1-5
cdr3_length: 15
clone_size: .
v_call: TRBV12-3/TRBV12-4
cdr3_nt: TGTGCCAGCAGTTTACGGGGGGCAAGCAATCAGTCCCAGCATTTT
cdr3_aa: CASSLRGASNQSQHF

d_call: TRBD2
j_call: TRBJ2-1
cdr3_length: 11
clone_size: .
v_call: TRBV19
cdr3_nt: TGTGCCACCGGCGGGAGTTATGAGCAGTTCTTC
cdr3_aa: CATGGSYEQFF

d_call: .
j_call: TRBJ2-1
cdr3_length: 15
clone_size: few
v_call: TRBV7-9
cdr3_nt: TGTGCCAGCAGCTTATTTCGGGATATCGACAATGAGCAGTTCTTC
cdr3_aa: CASSLFRDIDNEQFF

d_call: .
j_call: TRBJ2-1
cdr3_length: 10
clone_size: once
v_call: TRBV29-1
cdr3_nt: TGCAGCGTACCTACCCCGGGGCAGTTCTTC
cdr3_aa: CSVPTPGQFF

d_call: .
j_call: TRBJ2-4
cdr3_length: 18
clone_size: few
v_call: TRBV20-1
cdr3_nt: TGCAGTGCTAGAGCTTGGACAGTACAAGAAAGAGCCAAAAACATTCAGTACTTC
cdr3_aa: CSARAWTVQERAKNIQYF

d_call: .
j_call: TRBJ2-1
cdr3_length: 15
clone_size: .
v_call: TRBV12-3/TRBV12-4
cdr3_nt: TGTGCCAGCAGCCCCGGACTAACCAAACATGATGAGCAGTTCTTC
cdr3_aa: CASSPGLTKHDEQFF

d_call: TRBD1
j_call: TRBJ2-7
cdr3_length: 19
clone_size: .
v_call: TRBV5-8
cdr3_nt: TGTGCCAGCAGCGCAAGACCTGGGACAGCCAGAACTAGCTCCTACGAGCAGTACTTC
cdr3_aa: CASSARPGTARTSSYEQYF

d_call: TRBD2
j_call: TRBJ2-1
cdr3_length: 18
clone_size: .
v_call: TRBV9
cdr3_nt: TGTGCCAGCAGCGTAGGGCCCCCCACTACTAGCGGCTACAATGAGCAGTTCTTC
cdr3_aa: CASSVGPPTTSGYNEQFF

d_call: .
j_call: TRBJ2-1
cdr3_length: 15
clone_size: .
v_call: TRBV6-2/TRBV6-3
cdr3_nt: TGTGCCAGCAGTTATACGGACAGCTCCTACAATGAGCAGTTCTTC
cdr3_aa: CASSYTDSSYNEQFF

d_call: .
j_call: TRBJ2-7
cdr3_length: 15
clone_size: many
v_call: TRBV7-2
cdr3_nt: TGTGCCAGCAGCCCTTCTTCTACCGGAACTGAAGAGCAGTACTTC
cdr3_aa: CASSPSSTGTEEQYF

d_call: .
j_call: TRBJ2-5
cdr3_length: 14
clone_size: .
v_call: TRBV11-2
cdr3_nt: TGTGCCAGCAGCTTAGAGGGACGTTGGGAGACCCAGTACTTC
cdr3_aa: CASSLEGRWETQYF

d_call: .
j_call: TRBJ1-6
cdr3_length: 14
clone_size: .
v_call: TRBV5-1
cdr3_nt: TGCGCCAGCAGCGCCCGGGACCTAAATTCACCCCTCCACTTT
cdr3_aa: CASSARDLNSPLHF

d_call: .
j_call: TRBJ2-7
cdr3_length: 13
clone_size: few
v_call: TRBV5-1
cdr3_nt: TGCGCCAGCAGCTTGGCAGAGTCCTACGAGCAGTACTTC
cdr3_aa: CASSLAESYEQYF

d_call: TRBD2
j_call: TRBJ2-7
cdr3_length: 15
clone_size: .
v_call: TRBV11-2
cdr3_nt: TGTGCCAGCAGCTTAAGGGCCCTAGCGGGAGGCCATCCGTACTTC
cdr3_aa: CASSLRALAGGHPYF

d_call: TRBD2
j_call: TRBJ2-7
cdr3_length: 15
clone_size: few
v_call: TRBV19
cdr3_nt: TGTGCCAGTAGTCCTCGACTAGCGGGAGTAGACGAGCAGTACTTC
cdr3_aa: CASSPRLAGVDEQYF

d_call: .
j_call: TRBJ2-3
cdr3_length: 12
clone_size: few
v_call: TRBV6-2/TRBV6-3
cdr3_nt: TGTGCCAGCAAAAGTGGAGGGGATACGCAGTATTTT
cdr3_aa: CASKSGGDTQYF

d_call: .
j_call: TRBJ1-5
cdr3_length: 14
clone_size: .
v_call: TRBV28
cdr3_nt: TGTGCCAGCAGTTCACAGGGTGCTAATCAGCCCCAGCATTTT
cdr3_aa: CASSSQGANQPQHF

d_call: TRBD2
j_call: TRBJ2-7
cdr3_length: 15
clone_size: .
v_call: TRBV6-1
cdr3_nt: TGTGCCAGCAGAGCAAATAGCGGGAGGATCTACGAGCAGTACTTC
cdr3_aa: CASRANSGRIYEQYF

d_call: TRBD2
j_call: TRBJ2-5
cdr3_length: 16
clone_size: few
v_call: TRBV7-9
cdr3_nt: TGTGCCAGCAGCTCCGGGACTAGCGGGGCCCTGGGTCCCCAGTACTTC
cdr3_aa: CASSSGTSGALGPQYF

d_call: .
j_call: TRBJ1-2
cdr3_length: 13
clone_size: .
v_call: TRBV10-3
cdr3_nt: TGTGCCATCAGTGAATCGATTTTTTATGGCTACACCTTC
cdr3_aa: CAISESIFYGYTF

d_call: .
j_call: TRBJ2-3
cdr3_length: 16
clone_size: .
v_call: TRBV4-2
cdr3_nt: TGTGCCAGCAGCCCCCAACTAGGCTCGAGCACAGATACGCAGTATTTT
cdr3_aa: CASSPQLGSSTDTQYF

d_call: .
j_call: TRBJ2-7
cdr3_length: 14
clone_size: .
v_call: TRBV11-2
cdr3_nt: TGTGCCAGCAGCTTAGGTGGACCCATCGGCGAGCAGTACTTC
cdr3_aa: CASSLGGPIGEQYF

d_call: .
j_call: TRBJ1-4
cdr3_length: 15
clone_size: .
v_call: TRBV19
cdr3_nt: TGTGCCAGTAGTATCCGCCAGGAGCCAAATGAAAAACTGTTTTTT
cdr3_aa: CASSIRQEPNEKLFF

d_call: TRBD2
j_call: TRBJ2-3
cdr3_length: 14
clone_size: .
v_call: TRBV5-1
cdr3_nt: TGCGCCAGCATGGCGGGGGGCCTCGCAGATACGCAGTATTTT
cdr3_aa: CASMAGGLADTQYF

d_call: .
j_call: TRBJ2-7
cdr3_length: 13
clone_size: .
v_call: TRBV27
cdr3_nt: TGTGCCAGCAGTTCCCCAGGGTATCACGAGCAGTACTTC
cdr3_aa: CASSSPGYHEQYF

d_call: TRBD1
j_call: TRBJ1-5
cdr3_length: 15
clone_size: .
v_call: TRBV4-1
cdr3_nt: TGCGCCAGCAGCCAAGAAAATGGCAGGGGGCAGCCCCAGCATTTT
cdr3_aa: CASSQENGRGQPQHF

d_call: .
j_call: TRBJ1-1
cdr3_length: 13
clone_size: few
v_call: TRBV20-1
cdr3_nt: TGCAGTGCCCAGGGAGGGATCGTCACTGAAGCTTTCTTT
cdr3_aa: CSAQGGIVTEAFF

d_call: TRBD2
j_call: TRBJ2-5
cdr3_length: 18
clone_size: .
v_call: TRBV4-1
cdr3_nt: TGCGCCAGCAGCCAAGTCCTAGCTAGCGGGGAATTCCAAGAGACCCAGTACTTC
cdr3_aa: CASSQVLASGEFQETQYF

d_call: .
j_call: TRBJ2-5
cdr3_length: 13
clone_size: .
v_call: TRBV10-1
cdr3_nt: TGCGCCAGCAGTGACGGGCCCCAAGAGACCCAGTACTTC
cdr3_aa: CASSDGPQETQYF

d_call: .
j_call: TRBJ2-3
cdr3_length: 14
clone_size: few
v_call: TRBV4-1
cdr3_nt: TGCGCCAGCAGCTTGCGGGGAAACACAGATACGCAGTATTTT
cdr3_aa: CASSLRGNTDTQYF

d_call: .
j_call: TRBJ2-3
cdr3_length: 15
clone_size: few
v_call: TRBV12-3/TRBV12-4
cdr3_nt: TGTGCCAGCACTATCCGGGGGATATCGACAGATACGCAGTATTTT
cdr3_aa: CASTIRGISTDTQYF

d_call: .
j_call: TRBJ2-4
cdr3_length: 14
clone_size: .
v_call: TRBV5-4
cdr3_nt: TGTGCCAGCAGTTCAGAGATAGCCAAAAACATTCAGTACTTC
cdr3_aa: CASSSEIAKNIQYF

d_call: .
j_call: TRBJ1-5
cdr3_length: 14
clone_size: few
v_call: TRBV20-1
cdr3_nt: TGCAGTGCTAGAGATTATTATAGCAATCAGCCCCAGCATTTT
cdr3_aa: CSARDYYSNQPQHF

d_call: TRBD2
j_call: TRBJ2-7
cdr3_length: 20
clone_size: .
v_call: TRBV4-1
cdr3_nt: TGTGCCAGCAGCCCGCCGCTAAGCGGGAGGCCCATCACTAAACTCTACGAGCAGTACTTC
cdr3_aa: CASSPPLSGRPITKLYEQYF

d_call: TRBD1
j_call: TRBJ1-1
cdr3_length: 13
clone_size: few
v_call: TRBV2
cdr3_nt: TGTGCCAGCACCCACGACAGGGACACTGAAGCTTTCTTT
cdr3_aa: CASTHDRDTEAFF

d_call: .
j_call: TRBJ2-4
cdr3_length: 14
clone_size: many
v_call: TRBV7-2
cdr3_nt: TGTGCCAGCAGCTTAGGAGGGGGAGGGCACATTCAGTACTTC
cdr3_aa: CASSLGGGGHIQYF

d_call: TRBD2
j_call: TRBJ2-3
cdr3_length: 16
clone_size: .
v_call: TRBV24-1
cdr3_nt: TGTGCCACCAGTGAAACCGGGACTAGCGGGAGAGATACGCAGTATTTT
cdr3_aa: CATSETGTSGRDTQYF

d_call: .
j_call: TRBJ2-2
cdr3_length: 14
clone_size: many
v_call: TRBV7-2
cdr3_nt: TGTGCCAGCAGCTTGGACGGTGGGACCGGGGAGCTGTTTTTT
cdr3_aa: CASSLDGGTGELFF

d_call: .
j_call: TRBJ1-6
cdr3_length: 16
clone_size: few
v_call: TRBV6-1
cdr3_nt: TGTGCCAGCAGTGCGGGCATCTCCGGGCCGTCCTCACCCCTCCACTTT
cdr3_aa: CASSAGISGPSSPLHF